Each of the 23 T cell receptor beta chains below was sequenced from the same sample in a study of cytomegalovirus exposure and HLA in healthy donors. With 60 Vbeta and 13 Jbeta primers, the PCR was carried out. Clones were sequenced by immunoSEQ multiplex PCR, and TCRdb holds only the in-frame ones, with some missing. Altogether about 130,000 clones are present, 74% being singletons, with the ten largest covering 4.3%. What was sequenced was PBMCs. The receptors originated from a man between 18 and 35 years old in good health and CMV-seropositive.

The chain is built from TRBV29-1 and TRBJ2-1; 8 nucleotides line up with TRBD2. V lost 6 bases to trimming and J lost 0 bases; unmatched junction nucleotides: 4. This CDR3 has 14 amino acids. From germline, CDR1 is SQVTM and CDR2 ANQGSEA. The CDR3 protein is CSVVAGSSYNEQFF. The CDR3, as DNA: TGCAGCGTAGTAGCGGGAAGCTCCTACAATGAGCAGTTCTTC.

V usage is TRBV30 and J usage is TRBJ2-2, with 9 positions matching TRBD2. From germline, CDR1 is GTSNPN and CDR2 SVGIG (reference sequence). The CDR3 sequence is 17 residues long. J lost 7 bases, V lost 0 bases, and 12 bases had no gene match. Here the CDR3 reads CAWSVVGAGGPGGELFF. The CDR3 region has the DNA TGTGCCTGGAGTGTAGTTGGGGCGGGAGGGCCTGGCGGGGAGCTGTTTTTT.

The chain joins TRBV5-8 to TRBJ2-2, with TRBD2 as a possible D gene (7 bases). The CDR3 covers 16 residues. Trimming took off 4 bases at V and 3 bases at J, with 16 bases between the two ends. Per germline, CDR1 SGHTS and CDR2 YDEGEE. The CDR3 reads CASSPPGGADTGELFF. The CDR3 DNA follows: TGTGCCAGCAGCCCCCCGGGGGGCGCAGACACCGGGGAGCTGTTTTTT. Based on the CDR3 plus reference TRBV5-8 and TRBJ2-2, the full variable domain is EAGVTQSPTHLIKTRGQQATLRCSPISGHTSVYWYQQALGLGLQFLLWYDEGEERNRGNFPPRFSGRQFPNYSSELNVNALELEDSALYLCASSPPGGADTGELFFGEGSRLTVL.

This chain connects TRBV4-1 to TRBJ2-5; TRBD2 matches 11 bases. Looked up from germline, CDR1 is MGHRA and CDR2 is YSYEKL. The CDR3 spans 15 residues. The J segment lost 3 bases and the V segment lost 2 bases, leaving 2 bases of the junction unmatched. The DNA for the CDR3 is TGCGCCAGCAGCCAAAAGACTAGCGGGAAAGAGACCCAGTACTTC. The encoded protein is CASSQKTSGKETQYF.

The rearrangement links TRBV30 to TRBJ2-3; D is perhaps TRBD1 (5 bases). The CDR3 spans 13 residues. Trimming removed 1 base from V and 2 bases from J, with 7 bases in between. Germline assignment: CDR1 GTSNPN and CDR2 SVGIG (reference sequence). The chain's CDR3 is CAWSGQSTDTQYF. DNA for the CDR3: TGTGCCTGGAGTGGACAGTCCACAGATACGCAGTATTTT.

The rearrangement uses TRBV2 and TRBJ2-1; 10 bases fit TRBD1. Looked up from germline, CDR1 is SNHLY and CDR2 is FYNNEI. V lost 6 bases, J lost 9 bases, and 11 bases stayed unmatched. The CDR3 runs 15 residues. CDR3 sequence (DNA): TGTGCCAGCAGATCCCCGGGACAGGGGTGGAGTGAGCAGTTCTTC. It encodes CASRSPGQGWSEQFF.

This chain links TRBV4-1 with TRBJ1-2; 7 bases fit TRBD1. The CDR3 extends over 15 amino acids. Looked up from germline, CDR1 is MGHRA and CDR2 is YSYEKL. Trimming at V came to 0 bases and at J to 4 bases, leaving 5 bases not matched to a gene. The CDR3 sequence is CASSQDWTGPYGYTF. The CDR3 DNA follows: TGCGCCAGCAGCCAAGACTGGACAGGCCCCTATGGCTACACCTTC.

This clone was seen a handful of times. The rearrangement links TRBV18 to TRBJ2-7; 10 bases align to TRBD1. The CDR3 spans 14 residues. J gave up 6 bases and V 4 bases, and 6 bases lay outside the gene matches. CDR1 and CDR2 from the germline V gene are KGHSH and LQKENI. The chain's CDR3 is CASSLGQGLGEQYF. The CDR3 nucleotides read TGTGCCAGCTCACTGGGACAGGGGTTGGGCGAGCAGTACTTC.

The chain has TRBV5-5 and TRBJ1-4, with TRBD1 matching 11 bases. The CDR3 covers 14 residues. V lost 3 bases to trimming and J lost 7 bases; unmatched junction nucleotides: 2. Germline V CDR1 and CDR2: SGHKS, YYEKEE (reference sequence). CDR3 in amino acids: CASSSGTGGEKLFF. The CDR3 nucleotides read TGTGCCAGCAGCTCCGGGACAGGGGGTGAAAAACTGTTTTTT.

The V gene is TRBV5-6, the J gene TRBJ2-3, with D possibly TRBD1 on 6 matching bases. The CDR3 length is 14 residues. V lost 4 bases to trimming and J lost 8 bases, with 17 bases between them. Per germline, CDR1 SGHDT and CDR2 YYEEEE. The CDR3 protein is CASSQDSSGRTQYF. CDR3 coding DNA: TGTGCCAGCAGCCAGGACAGTTCCGGGCGTACGCAGTATTTT. Full variable domain (outside the CDR3, taken from reference TRBV5-6 and TRBJ2-3): DAGVTQSPTHLIKTRGQQVTLRCSPKSGHDTVSWYQQALGQGPQFIFQYYEEEERQRGNFPDRFSGHQFPNYSSELNVNALLLGDSALYLCASSQDSSGRTQYFGPGTRLTVL.

CDR3 bases: TGTGCCAGCAGCGGGACAGTGAACACTGAAGCTTTCTTT. Its translation: CASSGTVNTEAFF. The chain has TRBV5-4 and TRBJ1-1; TRBD1 matches at 7 bases. V lost 4 bases and J lost 0; bases outside the gene matches: 0. Germline loops: CDR1 SGHNT, CDR2 YYREEE (reference sequence). This CDR3 spans 13 amino acids.

The rearrangement joins TRBV4-3 to TRBJ2-7; 9 nucleotides line up with TRBD1. Trimming took 4 bases from V and 5 from J; bases not matched to a gene: 12. Germline lookup yields CDR1 LGHNA and CDR2 YSLEER. CDR3 size: 16 residues. This CDR3 reads CASSRDPTGGEDEQYF. CDR3 DNA: TGCGCCAGCAGCCGAGACCCGACAGGGGGGGAGGACGAGCAGTACTTC.

The chain uses TRBV4-2 and TRBJ1-6; 7 positions match TRBD1. The junction had 5 bases not matched to a gene; V was cut back by 6 bases and J by 6 bases. From germline, CDR1 is LGHNA and CDR2 YNFKEQ. The CDR3 spans 14 residues. The CDR3: CASSVTGTNSPLHF. CDR3 bases: TGTGCCAGCAGTGTGACAGGGACTAATTCACCCCTCCACTTT.

The chain has TRBV10-3 and TRBJ1-6, with TRBD1 matching 10 bases. CDR1 is ENHRY, CDR2 SYGVKD, per germline. V dropped 9 bases and J dropped 13; count of bases not matched to a gene: 12. This CDR3 has 14 amino acids. CDR3 nucleotide sequence: TGTGCCATTGCCGGGACAGGGGACCTCTACCCCCTCCACTTT. Residues: CAIAGTGDLYPLHF.

The V gene is TRBV7-9, the J gene TRBJ1-2; possibly TRBD1 for D (6 bases). The V gene's germline CDR1 is SEHNR and CDR2 FQNEAQ (reference sequence). This CDR3 comprises 13 residues. V lost 5 bases and J lost 13, with 20 bases in between. The CDR3 sequence is CASSRGAPGLPTF. CDR3 coding DNA: TGTGCCAGCAGCCGGGGGGCCCCTGGGCTCCCCACCTTC.

This sequence joins TRBV5-4 and TRBJ2-7; TRBD2 might be the D (7 bases). This CDR3 has 15 residues. The ends were cut back, 4 bases at V and 7 bases at J, with 21 bases in the middle. CDR1 is SGHNT and CDR2 is YYREEE in the germline V gene (reference sequence). CDR3 in DNA: TGTGCCAGCAGCCGGGGGGCGAACCGCTACGAGGAGCAGTACTTC. Its translation: CASSRGANRYEEQYF.

This clone showed up just once. The genes are TRBV6-1 and TRBJ2-2; 7 nucleotides agree with TRBD1. The V and J ends lost 8 bases and 1 base, in that order; junction bases with no gene match: 4. This CDR3 is 14 amino acids long. Germline V gene sequence: CDR1 MNHNS, CDR2 SASEGT. As DNA, the CDR3 is TGTGCCAGCGGCAGGACAGGGAACACCGGGGAGCTGTTTTTT. It specifies CASGRTGNTGELFF.

The gene calls are TRBV5-1 and TRBJ2-7, with 10 bases matching TRBD1. Per germline, CDR1 SGHRS and CDR2 YFSETQ. The trim removed 0 bases at V and 4 bases at J, leaving 4 bases unmatched. The CDR3 is made up of 15 amino acids. The CDR3 region is CASSLVTGGGYEQYF. The CDR3, as DNA: TGCGCCAGCAGCTTGGTGACAGGGGGCGGGTACGAGCAGTACTTC. Filled out from reference TRBV5-1 and TRBJ2-7, the complete variable domain reads KAGVTQTPRYLIKTRGQQVTLSCSPISGHRSVSWYQQTPGQGLQFLFEYFSETQRNKGNFPGRFSGRQFSNSRSEMNVSTLELGDSALYLCASSLVTGGGYEQYFGPGTRLTVT.

In DNA form, the CDR3 reads TGCGCCAGCAGCCAGGGTCGAGCGACCGGGGAGACCCAGTACTTC. It translates to CASSQGRATGETQYF. V and J are TRBV4-3 and TRBJ2-5; D is uncertain. Germline V lookup: CDR1 LGHNA, CDR2 YSLEER. The CDR3 loop spans 15 amino acids. Trimming took off 3 bases at V and 5 bases at J, with 16 bases between the two ends.

This clone showed up just a few times. The rearrangement uses TRBV28 and TRBJ1-5, with 7 positions matching TRBD1. Trimming took 2 bases from V and 7 from J; bases not matched to a gene: 8. CDR3 length: 15 amino acids. Germline assignment: CDR1 MDHEN and CDR2 SYDVKM. This CDR3 reads CASSLPGQVRQPQHF. The CDR3 nucleotides are TGTGCCAGCAGTTTACCCGGACAGGTTAGGCAGCCCCAGCATTTT.

V gene TRBV5-3 combines with J gene TRBJ1-6; TRBD1 agrees at 8 bases. TRBV5-3 belongs to the ORF category, with a function that is uncertain. The CDR3 is 15 amino acids. V was clipped by 2 bases and J by 6 bases; unmatched bases: 4. The CDR3 DNA reads TGTGCCAGAAGCTTTTTCGACAGGGGTAATTCACCCCTCCACTTT. Encoded protein: CARSFFDRGNSPLHF.

The J gene is TRBJ2-7, the V gene TRBV5-6; no clear D gene. Germline V gene lookup returns CDR1 SGHDT and CDR2 YYEEEE. Trimming pared 4 bases from V and 8 bases from J, leaving 16 bases between. This CDR3 spans 13 amino acids. The CDR3 DNA reads TGTGCCAGCAGCACAGTCTCCTCTCTCCAGCAGTACTTC. Translation gives CASSTVSSLQQYF. Combining the CDR3 with reference TRBV5-6 and TRBJ2-7 gives the whole variable domain DAGVTQSPTHLIKTRGQQVTLRCSPKSGHDTVSWYQQALGQGPQFIFQYYEEEERQRGNFPDRFSGHQFPNYSSELNVNALLLGDSALYLCASSTVSSLQQYFGPGTRLTVT.

Worth noting for this clone: This sample also contains other DNA sequences that code for the same CDR3. The rearrangement uses TRBV25-1 and TRBJ1-4, with D hard to call. The V and J ends lost 6 bases and 5 bases respectively, with 7 bases between them. CDR3 length equals 12 residues. Germline V gene data show CDR1 as MGHDK and CDR2 as SYGVNS. The CDR3 DNA reads TGTGCCAGCAGGGGCGACAATGAAAAACTGTTTTTT. Protein product: CASRGDNEKLFF.